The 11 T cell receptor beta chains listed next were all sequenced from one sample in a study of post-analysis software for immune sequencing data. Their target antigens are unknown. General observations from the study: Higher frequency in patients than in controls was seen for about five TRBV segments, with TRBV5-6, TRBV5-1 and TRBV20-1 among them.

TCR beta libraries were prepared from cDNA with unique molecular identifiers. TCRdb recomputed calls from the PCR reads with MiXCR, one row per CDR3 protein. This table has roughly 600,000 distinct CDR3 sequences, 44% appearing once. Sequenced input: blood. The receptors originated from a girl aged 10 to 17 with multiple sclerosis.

CDR3 region: CASSIAGATDTQYF. DNA of the CDR3: TGTGCCAGTAGTATAGCTGGGGCCACAGATACGCAGTATTTT. V is TRBV19 and J is TRBJ2-3, with TRBD1 as a possible D gene (5 bases). The CDR3 has 14 residues. V was pared by 1 base and J by 2 bases, with 7 bases between. In germline, CDR1 is LNHDA, CDR2 SQIVND (reference sequence).

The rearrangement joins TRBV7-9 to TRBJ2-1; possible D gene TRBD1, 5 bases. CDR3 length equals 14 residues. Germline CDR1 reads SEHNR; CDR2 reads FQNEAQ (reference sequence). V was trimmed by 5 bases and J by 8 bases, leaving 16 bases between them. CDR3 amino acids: CASSPTVPADEQFF. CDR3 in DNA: TGTGCCAGCAGCCCGACAGTACCGGCAGATGAGCAGTTCTTC.

CDR3 sequence: CASSLGLGGTVNTEAFF. CDR3 DNA: TGCGCCAGCAGCTTGGGGTTAGGGGGCACGGTGAACACTGAAGCTTTCTTT. V gene TRBV5-1 combines with J gene TRBJ1-1; 7 bases map to TRBD1. Looked up from germline, CDR1 is SGHRS and CDR2 is YFSETQ. Trimming at V came to 0 bases and at J to 0 bases, leaving 8 bases not matched to a gene. This CDR3 has 17 amino acids.

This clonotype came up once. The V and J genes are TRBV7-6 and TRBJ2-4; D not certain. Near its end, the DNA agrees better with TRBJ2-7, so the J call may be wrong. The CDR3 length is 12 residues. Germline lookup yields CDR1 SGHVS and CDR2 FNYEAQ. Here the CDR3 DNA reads TGTGCCAGCAGCTCCGCTAAACACGAGCAGTACTTC. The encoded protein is CASSSAKHEQYF.

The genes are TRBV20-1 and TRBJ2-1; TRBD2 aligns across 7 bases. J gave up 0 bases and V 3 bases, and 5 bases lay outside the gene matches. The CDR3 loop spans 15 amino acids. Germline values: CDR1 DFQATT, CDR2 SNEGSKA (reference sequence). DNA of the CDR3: TGCAGTGCTAGGGGCAGCGGGGACTCCTACAATGAGCAGTTCTTC. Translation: CSARGSGDSYNEQFF.

This chain's CDR3 is CASSLVQGSSYEQYF. In DNA form, the CDR3 reads TGTGCCAGCAGCTTAGTACAGGGGTCCTCCTACGAGCAGTACTTC. The rearrangement links TRBV7-2 to TRBJ2-7; 7 bases map to TRBD1. Trimming at V came to 1 base and at J to 0 bases, leaving 3 bases not matched to a gene. Germline assignment: CDR1 SGHTA and CDR2 FQGNSA. The CDR3 is 15 amino acids.

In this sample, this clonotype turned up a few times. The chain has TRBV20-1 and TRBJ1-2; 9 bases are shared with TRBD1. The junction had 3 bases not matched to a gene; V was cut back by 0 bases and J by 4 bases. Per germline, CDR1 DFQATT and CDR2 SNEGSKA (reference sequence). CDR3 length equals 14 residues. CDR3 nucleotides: TGCAGTGCTAGAGACCGGGACAGGGCCTATGGCTACACCTTC. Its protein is CSARDRDRAYGYTF.

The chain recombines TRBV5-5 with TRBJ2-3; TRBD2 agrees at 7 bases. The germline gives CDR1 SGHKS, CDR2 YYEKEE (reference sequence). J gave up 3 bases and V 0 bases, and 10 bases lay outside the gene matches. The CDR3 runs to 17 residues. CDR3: CASSLGPRGSSTDTQYF. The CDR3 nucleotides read TGTGCCAGCAGCTTGGGCCCTCGCGGGAGTAGTACAGATACGCAGTATTTT.

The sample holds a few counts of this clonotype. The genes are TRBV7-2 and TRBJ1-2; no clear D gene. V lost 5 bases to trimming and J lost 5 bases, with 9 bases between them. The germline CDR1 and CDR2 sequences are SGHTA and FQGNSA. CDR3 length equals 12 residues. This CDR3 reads CASSPNNYGYTF. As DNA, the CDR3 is TGTGCCAGCAGCCCCAACAATTATGGCTACACCTTC. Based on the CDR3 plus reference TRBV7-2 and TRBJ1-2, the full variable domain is GAGVSQSPSNKVTEKGKDVELRCDPISGHTALYWYRQSLGQGLEFLIYFQGNSAPDKSGLPSDRFSAERTGGSVSTLTIQRTQQEDSAVYLCASSPNNYGYTFGSGTRLTVV.

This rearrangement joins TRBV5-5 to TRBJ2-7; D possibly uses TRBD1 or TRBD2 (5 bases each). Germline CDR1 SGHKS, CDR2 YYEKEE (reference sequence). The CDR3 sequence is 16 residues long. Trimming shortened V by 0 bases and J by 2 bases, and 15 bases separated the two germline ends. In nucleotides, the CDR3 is TGTGCCAGCAGCTTGGCGCCGGGACGTTCAACCTACGAGCAGTACTTC. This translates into CASSLAPGRSTYEQYF.

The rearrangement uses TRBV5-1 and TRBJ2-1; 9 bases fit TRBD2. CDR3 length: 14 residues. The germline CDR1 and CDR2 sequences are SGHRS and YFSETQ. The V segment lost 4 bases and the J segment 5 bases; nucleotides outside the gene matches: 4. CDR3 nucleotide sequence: TGCGCCAGCAGCGCGACTAGCGGAAACAATGAGCAGTTCTTC. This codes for CASSATSGNNEQFF.